A single sample is the source of the 5 T cell receptor beta chains below, sequenced in a study of T cell repertoires in cytomegalovirus infection. These receptors lack a known antigen. TCRdb reprocessed the reads with MiXCR, giving one entry per CDR3 protein. Here the sample spans about 920,000 distinct CDR3 sequences, around a third being singletons. This specimen was cultured CD8+ T cells from PBMCs, taken from culture after CMV antigen stimulation. Receptor source: a human donor in good health (CMV status not recorded). Some clones in this sample may be carry-over from other donors' samples.

This clonotype was counted between two and nine times. This chain connects TRBV15 to TRBJ2-3; D tentatively fits TRBD1 or TRBD2 (6 bases each). The V gene lost 5 bases and the J gene lost 0 bases, with 30 bases spanning the gap. Per the germline V gene, CDR1 is LNHNV and CDR2 is YYDKDF (reference sequence). CDR3 length: 21 residues. CDR3 nucleotide sequence: TGTGCCACCAGCGCCCGGGAAGGCGGGACACGGGTAGGGATGAGCACAGATACGCAGTATTTT. It yields the protein CATSAREGGTRVGMSTDTQYF.

V gene TRBV15 combines with J gene TRBJ1-5; D gene uncertain. Germline V gene lookup returns CDR1 LNHNV and CDR2 YYDKDF (reference sequence). V was clipped by 0 bases and J by 5 bases, with 5 bases between them. CDR3 size: 13 residues. The DNA for the CDR3 is TGTGCCACCAGCAGAGATGGGGATCAGCCCCAGCATTTT. This codes for CATSRDGDQPQHF. The complete variable domain, with remaining parts taken from reference TRBV15 and TRBJ1-5, reads DAMVIQNPRYQVTQFGKPVTLSCSQTLNHNVMYWYQQKSSQAPKLLFHYYDKDFNNEADTPDNFQSRRPNTSFCFLDIRSPGLGDTAMYLCATSRDGDQPQHFGDGTRLSIL.

The chain joins TRBV29-1 to TRBJ2-1; TRBD1 aligns across 7 bases. Trimming took 2 bases from V and 6 from J; bases not matched to a gene: 7. The CDR3 runs 14 residues. The germline CDR1 and CDR2 sequences are SQVTM and ANQGSEA. This chain's CDR3 is CSVEMTGSGNEQFF. The DNA of the CDR3 is TGCAGCGTTGAAATGACAGGGTCGGGCAATGAGCAGTTCTTC.

This clonotype occurred a few times. The chain links TRBV2 to TRBJ2-2; the match to TRBD2 covers 10 bases. The V gene end was trimmed by 3 bases and the J gene end by 1 base; junction bases not matched to a gene: 5. Germline-derived CDR1 and CDR2 are SNHLY and FYNNEI. This CDR3 has 17 residues. As DNA, the CDR3 is TGTGCCAGCAGTGATCCCACTAGCGGGGTGAACACCGGGGAGCTGTTTTTT. The encoded protein is CASSDPTSGVNTGELFF. Filled out from reference TRBV2 and TRBJ2-2, the complete variable domain reads EPEVTQTPSHQVTQMGQEVILRCVPISNHLYFYWYRQILGQKVEFLVSFYNNEISEKSEIFDDQFSVERPDGSNFTLKIRSTKLEDSAMYFCASSDPTSGVNTGELFFGEGSRLTVL.

This clonotype occurred a few times. The genes are TRBV27 and TRBJ1-5; 11 nucleotides line up with TRBD1. The CDR3 runs 14 residues. CDR1 is MNHEY and CDR2 is SMNVEV in the germline V gene (reference sequence). The ends lost 5 bases at V and 5 bases at J; junction bases unmatched: 2. CDR3 in amino acids: CASSGQGAYQPQHF. The CDR3 DNA reads as TGTGCCAGCAGTGGACAGGGGGCGTATCAGCCCCAGCATTTT.